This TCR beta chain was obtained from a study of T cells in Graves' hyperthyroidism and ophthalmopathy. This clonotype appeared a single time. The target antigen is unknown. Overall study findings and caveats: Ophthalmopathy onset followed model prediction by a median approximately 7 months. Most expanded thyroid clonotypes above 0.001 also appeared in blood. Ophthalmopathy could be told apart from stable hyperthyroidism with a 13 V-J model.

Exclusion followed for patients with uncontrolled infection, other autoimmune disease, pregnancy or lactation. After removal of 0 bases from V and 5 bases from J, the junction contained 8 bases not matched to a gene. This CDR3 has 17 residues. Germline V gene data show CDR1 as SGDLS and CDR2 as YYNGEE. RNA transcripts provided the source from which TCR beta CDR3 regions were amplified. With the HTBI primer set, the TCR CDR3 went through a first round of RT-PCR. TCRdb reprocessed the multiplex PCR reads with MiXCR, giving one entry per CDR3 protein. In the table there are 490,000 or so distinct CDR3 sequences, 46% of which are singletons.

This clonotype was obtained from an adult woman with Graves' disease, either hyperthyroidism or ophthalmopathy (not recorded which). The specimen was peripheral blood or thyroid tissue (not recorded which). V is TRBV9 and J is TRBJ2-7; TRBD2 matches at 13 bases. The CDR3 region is CASSVEKPGLAGNEQYF. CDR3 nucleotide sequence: TGTGCCAGCAGCGTAGAGAAACCGGGACTAGCGGGGAACGAGCAGTACTTC.